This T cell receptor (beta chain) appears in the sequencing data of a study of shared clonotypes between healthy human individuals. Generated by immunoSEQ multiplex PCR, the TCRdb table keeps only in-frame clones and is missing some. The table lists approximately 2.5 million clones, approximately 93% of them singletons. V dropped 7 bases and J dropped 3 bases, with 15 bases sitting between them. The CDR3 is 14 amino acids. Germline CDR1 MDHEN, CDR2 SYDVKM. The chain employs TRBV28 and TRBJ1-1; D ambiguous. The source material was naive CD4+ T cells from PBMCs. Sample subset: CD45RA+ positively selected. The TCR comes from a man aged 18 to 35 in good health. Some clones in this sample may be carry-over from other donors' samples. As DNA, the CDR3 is TGTGCCAGCACGGGGTTTAGTTTGTACACTGAAGCTTTCTTT. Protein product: CASTGFSLYTEAFF. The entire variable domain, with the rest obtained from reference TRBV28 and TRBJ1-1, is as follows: DVKVTQSSRYLVKRTGEKVFLECVQDMDHENMFWYRQDPGLGLRLIYFSYDVKMKEKGDIPEGYSVSREKKERFSLILESASTNQTSMYLCASTGFSLYTEAFFGQGTRLTVV.